This T cell receptor (beta chain) was retrieved from a study of T cell changes during pregnancy in multiple sclerosis. Trimming at V came to 6 bases and at J to 1 base, leaving 5 bases not matched to a gene. Germline V gives CDR1 MNHEY, CDR2 SVGAGI. The CDR3 is made up of 14 amino acids. Using immunoSEQ multiplex PCR, the repertoire was profiled, and TCRdb retains in-frame clones only, with some absent. The repertoire holds over 50,000 clones, with 93% as singletons. The rearrangement uses TRBV6-5 and TRBJ1-1; 7 bases fit TRBD1. The specimen was peripheral blood, collected in the second trimester of pregnancy. The sequence was obtained from a female donor with multiple sclerosis, enrolled in a pregnancy study. Written as DNA, the CDR3 is TGTGCCAGCAGACGGGACAGCTCGAACACTGAAGCTTTCTTT. It codes for CASRRDSSNTEAFF.